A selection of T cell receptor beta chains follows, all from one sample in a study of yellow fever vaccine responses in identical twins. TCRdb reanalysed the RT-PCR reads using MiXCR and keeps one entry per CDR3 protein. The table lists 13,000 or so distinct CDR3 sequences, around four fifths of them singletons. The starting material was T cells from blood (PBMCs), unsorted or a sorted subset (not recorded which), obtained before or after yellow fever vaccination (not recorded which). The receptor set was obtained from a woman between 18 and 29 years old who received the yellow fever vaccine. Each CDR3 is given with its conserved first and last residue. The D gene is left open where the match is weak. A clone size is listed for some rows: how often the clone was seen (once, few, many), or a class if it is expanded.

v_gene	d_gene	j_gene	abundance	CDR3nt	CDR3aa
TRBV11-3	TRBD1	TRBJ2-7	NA	TGTGCCAGCAGCCCAGGGGGCTCATCCTACGAGCAGTACTTC	CASSPGGSSYEQYF
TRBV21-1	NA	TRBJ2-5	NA	TGTGCCAGCAGCCGAACTAGCGGGGGGCAAGAGACCCAGTACTTC	CASSRTSGGQETQYF
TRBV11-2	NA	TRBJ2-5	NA	TGTGCCAGCAGCTTAGAGGGAATGATCCAGTACTTC	CASSLEGMIQYF
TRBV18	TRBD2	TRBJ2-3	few	TGTGCCAGCTCATTCGCGACTAGCCGCGATACGCAGTATTTT	CASSFATSRDTQYF
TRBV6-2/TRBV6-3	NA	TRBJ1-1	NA	TGTGCCAGCAGTTATCTGGGGCAGAAGAGTCGAGCTTTCTTT	CASSYLGQKSRAFF
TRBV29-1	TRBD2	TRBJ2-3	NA	TGCAACATAGCGGGAGCAGGTGGTACGCAGTATTTT	CNIAGAGGTQYF
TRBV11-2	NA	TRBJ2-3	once	TGTGCCAGCAGCTTCCCTGGGGATACGCAGTATTTT	CASSFPGDTQYF
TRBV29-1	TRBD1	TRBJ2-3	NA	TGCAGCGTTCGACAGGGGGGTGGAGATACGCAGTATTTT	CSVRQGGGDTQYF
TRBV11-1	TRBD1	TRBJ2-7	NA	TGTGCCAGCAGCTCCACACAGGGGGCCCACTCGGAGCAGTACTTC	CASSSTQGAHSEQYF
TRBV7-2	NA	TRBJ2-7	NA	TGTGCCAGCAGCCCAGAAGGACGGTTTTCCTACGAGCAGTACTTC	CASSPEGRFSYEQYF
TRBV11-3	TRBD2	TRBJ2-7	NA	TGTGCCAGCAGGATGGGACTAGCGGGAGGCGAGCAGTACTTC	CASRMGLAGGEQYF
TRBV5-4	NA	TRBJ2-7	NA	TGTGCCAGCAGCCCAGGGGGGACAAGGTCCTACGAGCAGTACTTC	CASSPGGTRSYEQYF
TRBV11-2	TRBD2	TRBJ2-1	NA	TGTGCCAGCAGCTTACTAGCGGGTACATACAATGAGCAGTTCTTC	CASSLLAGTYNEQFF
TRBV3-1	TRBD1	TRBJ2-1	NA	TGTGCCACCGAGATGACAGGGTCGGGTATCAATGAGCAGTTCTTC	CATEMTGSGINEQFF
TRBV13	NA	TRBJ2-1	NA	TGTGCCAGCCGCTTGAACCTCGGGATTCCCTACAATGAGCAGTTCTTC	CASRLNLGIPYNEQFF
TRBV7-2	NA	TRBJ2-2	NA	TGTGCCAGCAGCTTACGGGACTTCAACACCGGGGAGCTGTTTTTT	CASSLRDFNTGELFF
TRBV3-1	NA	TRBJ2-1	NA	TGTGCCAGCAGCCAAGATTGGCGGCCTATCAATGAGCAGTTCTTC	CASSQDWRPINEQFF
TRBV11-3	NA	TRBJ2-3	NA	TGTGCCAGCGGGAGAGCAGATACGCAGTATTTT	CASGRADTQYF
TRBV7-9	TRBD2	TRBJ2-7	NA	TGTGCCAGCAGCTTGGGGACTAGCGGGAGAATCGAGCAGTACTTC	CASSLGTSGRIEQYF
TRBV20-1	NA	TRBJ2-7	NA	TGCAGTGCTAGGTCACCCACAGGGAGCAGCTACGAGCAGTACTTC	CSARSPTGSSYEQYF
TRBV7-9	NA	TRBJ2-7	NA	TGTGCCAGCAGCTTATGGCCCCGGGCAGGGGAATACGAGCAGTACTTC	CASSLWPRAGEYEQYF
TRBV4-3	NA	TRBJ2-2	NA	TGCGCCAGCAGCCAAGTCCCCAGCAGCTCGGCGAACACCGGGGAGCTGTTTTTT	CASSQVPSSSANTGELFF